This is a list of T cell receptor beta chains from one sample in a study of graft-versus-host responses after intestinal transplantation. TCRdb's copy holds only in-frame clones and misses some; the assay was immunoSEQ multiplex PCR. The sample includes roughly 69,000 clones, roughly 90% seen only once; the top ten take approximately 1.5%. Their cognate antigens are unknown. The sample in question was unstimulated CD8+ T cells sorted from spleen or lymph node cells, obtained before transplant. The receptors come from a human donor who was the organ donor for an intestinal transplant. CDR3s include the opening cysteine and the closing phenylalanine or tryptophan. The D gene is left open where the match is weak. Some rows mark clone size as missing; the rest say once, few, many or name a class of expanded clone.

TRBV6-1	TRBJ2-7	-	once	TGTGCCAGCAGTGAGGTACCTGACAGGTTTTCCTACGAGCAGTACTTC	CASSEVPDRFSYEQYF
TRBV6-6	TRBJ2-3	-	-	TGTGCCAGCCTAGGACACCGCACAGATACGCAGTATTTT	CASLGHRTDTQYF
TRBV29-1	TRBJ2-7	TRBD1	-	TGCAGCGTTTCGGGACAGGGGGCCTACGAGCAGTACTTC	CSVSGQGAYEQYF
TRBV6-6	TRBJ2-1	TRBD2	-	TGTGCCAGCAATAACGCTAGCGGGTGGTTGAATGAGCAGTTCTTC	CASNNASGWLNEQFF
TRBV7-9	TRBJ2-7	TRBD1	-	TGTGCCAGCAGCCCGAGGACAGGGGGCTATTACGAGCAGTACTTC	CASSPRTGGYYEQYF
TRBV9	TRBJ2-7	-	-	TGTGCCAGCAGCGTAGGGGGAGAGGGCGAGCAGTACTTC	CASSVGGEGEQYF
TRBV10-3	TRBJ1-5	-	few	TGTGCCATCAAGGCGGCAGGGGATCAGCCCCAGCATTTT	CAIKAAGDQPQHF
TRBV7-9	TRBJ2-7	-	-	TGTGCCAGCAGCCCCGGCCCCGGGTTCTACTACGAGCAGTACTTC	CASSPGPGFYYEQYF
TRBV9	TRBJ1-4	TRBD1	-	TGTGCCAGCAGCACAACACAGGGGGTGGGCGAAAAACTGTTTTTT	CASSTTQGVGEKLFF
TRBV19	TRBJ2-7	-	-	TGTGCCAGTAGTAGCGGGACAGCTTACCCCCGCTTCGACGTTATCTCCTACGAGCAGTACTTC	CASSSGTAYPRFDVISYEQYF